At least ten counts were recorded for the clone carrying this T cell receptor (beta chain). These data originate in a study of shared clonotypes between healthy human individuals. About the study: CD4 naive cells filled three plates per donor, CD4 memory three, CD8 naive two and CD8 memory one.

Profiling relied on immunoSEQ multiplex PCR, and the TCRdb table lists in-frame clones only, not all of them. The table includes about 79,000 clones, roughly two thirds detected once. Deletions cut 3 bases from V and 2 bases from J, with 8 bases between. This CDR3 has 13 residues. Per the germline V gene, CDR1 is SNHLY and CDR2 is FYNNEI. The V call is TRBV2, the J call TRBJ2-7; D gene ambiguous. The receptor was isolated from a man younger than 40 in good health. The material sequenced was memory CD8+ T cells sorted from blood. Documented subset: CD45RO+ cells pooled with CCR7-negative TemRA cells. The CDR3 DNA reads as TGTGCCAGCAGTGATAACGGCCCCTACGAGCAGTACTTC. Protein product: CASSDNGPYEQYF.